The clone carrying this T cell receptor (beta chain) was observed a handful of times. Its target is not known. These data belong to a study of cytomegalovirus exposure and HLA in healthy donors. General observations from the study: Most TCR sequences showed up rarely, but some public TCRs showed up in many donors.

The ends lost 5 bases at V and 2 bases at J; junction bases unmatched: 4. The CDR3 spans 14 residues. From germline, CDR1 is MNHNS and CDR2 SASEGT. The PCR was carried out with 60 Vbeta primers and 13 Jbeta primers. Sequencing was performed with immunoSEQ multiplex PCR; in TCRdb, only in-frame clones are kept and a portion is missing. Among around 120,000 clones, around 69% were seen once, and the ten largest hold roughly 16%. The receptor was isolated from a man aged 50-60 years in good health and CMV-seropositive. The rearrangement links TRBV6-1 to TRBJ2-7; TRBD2 agrees at 9 bases. Sequencing was done on a sample of PBMCs. The CDR3 protein is CASSPLAGTYEQYF. The CDR3 DNA reads as TGTGCCAGCAGTCCACTAGCGGGCACCTACGAGCAGTACTTC.